This T cell receptor beta chain appears in the sequencing data of a study of cytomegalovirus exposure and HLA in healthy donors. Findings and limits, study-wide: A few chains linked to CMV were shown in vitro to be specific for CMV antigens. Overall, 164 TCR beta chains were annotated as cytomegalovirus-associated.

In regard to this clone: Its antigen is unidentified.

Only in-frame clones appear in the TCRdb table, and some are missing; sequencing was by immunoSEQ multiplex PCR. This table has about 130,000 clones, roughly 89% appearing once. Material for sequencing was PBMCs. The receptor comes from a woman aged 18-29 years in good health and CMV-seronegative.

CDR3 sequence: CASSAGTSNRVEQFF. For the CDR3, the DNA is TGTGCCAGCAGTGCCGGGACTAGTAACCGGGTTGAGCAGTTCTTC. The J gene is TRBJ2-1, the V gene TRBV27; 8 bases map to TRBD2. Looked up from germline, CDR1 is MNHEY and CDR2 is SMNVEV (reference sequence). Unmatched junction bases numbered 12, after V lost 5 bases and J lost 9 bases. The CDR3 consists of 15 residues.